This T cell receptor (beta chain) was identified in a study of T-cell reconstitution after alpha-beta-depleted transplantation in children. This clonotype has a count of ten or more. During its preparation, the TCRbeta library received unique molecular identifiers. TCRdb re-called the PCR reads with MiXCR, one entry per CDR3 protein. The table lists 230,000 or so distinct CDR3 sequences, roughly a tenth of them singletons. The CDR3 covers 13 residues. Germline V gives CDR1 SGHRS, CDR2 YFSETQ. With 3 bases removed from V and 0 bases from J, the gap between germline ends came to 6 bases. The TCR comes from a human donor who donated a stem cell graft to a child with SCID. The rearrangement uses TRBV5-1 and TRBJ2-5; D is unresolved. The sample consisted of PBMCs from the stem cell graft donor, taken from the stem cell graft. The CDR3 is CASSSWYQETQYF. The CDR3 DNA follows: TGCGCCAGCAGCTCCTGGTACCAAGAGACCCAGTACTTC.